The 30 T cell receptor beta chains in this list originate from one sample, sequenced in a study of T cells in Graves' hyperthyroidism and ophthalmopathy. Template material for amplifying TCR beta CDR3 regions consisted of RNA transcripts. During a first-round RT-PCR of the TCR CDR3, the HTBI primer set was used. TCRdb processed the multiplex PCR reads anew with MiXCR; each CDR3 protein has one entry. The table has more than 500,000 distinct CDR3 sequences, 14% to 15% seen once. Sequencing input: blood. The source is a woman aged 40 to 50 with Graves' ophthalmopathy.

On this clonotype: A read error may explain this, as a much larger clone is one base away. The V call is TRBV30, the J call TRBJ2-1; possibly TRBD2 for D (5 bases). Germline loops: CDR1 GTSNPN, CDR2 SVGIG (reference sequence). V shed 1 base and J shed 2 bases, with 6 bases lying between them. This CDR3 has 13 residues. CDR3 in amino acids: CAWSAGTYNEQFF. In nucleotides, the CDR3 is TGTGCCTGGAGTGCGGGAACCTACAATGAGCAGTTCTTC.

This clonotype was recorded many times. This chain uses TRBV4-2 with TRBJ1-2; D is unclear. From germline, CDR1 is LGHNA and CDR2 YNFKEQ. Trimming removed 6 bases at V and 4 bases at J, with 12 bases between. The CDR3 has 13 residues. The CDR3 sequence is CASRPGASYGYTF. CDR3 DNA sequence: TGTGCCAGCAGGCCGGGAGCGTCCTATGGCTACACCTTC.

The table lists this clonotype with a few counts. CDR3 DNA: TGTGCCAGCAGTTACTCGATGGGATCCGGGGGTCAGCCCCAGCATTTT. It is translated as CASSYSMGSGGQPQHF. This chain links TRBV6-5 with TRBJ1-5, with D possibly matching TRBD1 (5 bases). Trimming pared 0 bases from V and 6 bases from J, leaving 15 bases between. Germline assignment: CDR1 MNHEY and CDR2 SVGAGI. This CDR3 contains 16 residues.

In its sample, this clonotype was seen many times. The rearrangement uses TRBV2 and TRBJ2-7; TRBD2 aligns across 10 bases. The CDR3 length is 13 residues. V lost 7 bases and J lost 2; bases outside the gene matches: 2. Per the germline V gene, CDR1 is SNHLY and CDR2 is FYNNEI. CDR3 sequence (DNA): TGTGCCAGCAACGGACTAGCGGCCTACGAGCAGTACTTC. Protein sequence: CASNGLAAYEQYF.

This clonotype was recorded at least ten times. The chain recombines TRBV11-2 with TRBJ2-5; D is unresolved. The CDR3 has 14 residues. Germline V gene sequence: CDR1 SGHAT, CDR2 FQNNGV. V was trimmed by 1 base and J by 2 bases, leaving 8 bases between them. The CDR3 nucleotides read TGTGCCAGCAGCTTAGTAGTCAGTCAAGAGACCCAGTACTTC. This encodes CASSLVVSQETQYF.

This clonotype has only a few counts. This chain links TRBV18 with TRBJ2-2, with 9 bases identical to TRBD1. The junction had 4 bases not matched to a gene; V was cut back by 3 bases and J by 5 bases. This CDR3 is 15 amino acids long. Germline values: CDR1 KGHSH, CDR2 LQKENI. The CDR3 nucleotides read TGTGCCAGCTCACCTACGGGACAGGGAACCGGGGAGCTGTTTTTT. This encodes CASSPTGQGTGELFF.

The table lists this clonotype with many counts. The CDR3 DNA follows: TGTGCTAGTATTAAGGCCTCCGGGACAGGACACTACGAGCAGTACTTC. This encodes CASIKASGTGHYEQYF. V is TRBV12-5 and J is TRBJ2-7, with 8 bases fitting TRBD1. Germline V gene sequence: CDR1 LGHNT, CDR2 FRNRAP. This CDR3 contains 16 residues. The ends lost 8 bases at V and 3 bases at J; junction bases unmatched: 15.

This clonotype appeared many times. The chain carries TRBV12-3 or TRBV12-4 and TRBJ2-7; TRBD2 matches at 13 bases. The CDR3 covers 15 residues. J lost 6 bases, V lost 5 bases, and 7 bases had no gene match. CDR3 sequence (DNA): TGTGCCAGCAGTCCCGGGACTAGCGGGAATATCGAGCAGTACTTC. Residues: CASSPGTSGNIEQYF.

This clonotype appeared many times. The rearrangement uses TRBV2 and TRBJ2-5, with 8 bases fitting TRBD2. The germline V gene encodes CDR1 SNHLY and CDR2 FYNNEI. The trim removed 2 bases at V and 5 bases at J, leaving 10 bases unmatched. The CDR3 is 16 amino acids. This chain's CDR3 is CASSESGGRYFETQYF. In DNA form, the CDR3 reads TGTGCCAGCAGTGAATCGGGAGGGAGGTATTTTGAGACCCAGTACTTC. Based on the CDR3 plus reference TRBV2 and TRBJ2-5, the full variable domain is EPEVTQTPSHQVTQMGQEVILRCVPISNHLYFYWYRQILGQKVEFLVSFYNNEISEKSEIFDDQFSVERPDGSNFTLKIRSTKLEDSAMYFCASSESGGRYFETQYFGPGTRLLVL.

This clonotype was seen at least ten times. The chain has TRBV5-1 and TRBJ1-5, with 12 positions matching TRBD1. J gave up 7 bases and V 4 bases, and 9 bases lay outside the gene matches. This CDR3 is 16 amino acids long. CDR1 and CDR2 from the germline V gene are SGHRS and YFSETQ. The CDR3 bases are TGCGCCAGCAGCAAGGACGGGACAGGGGGCCGACAGCCCCAGCATTTT. Translated: CASSKDGTGGRQPQHF. Using reference TRBV5-1 and TRBJ1-5 for the parts outside the CDR3, the full variable domain is KAGVTQTPRYLIKTRGQQVTLSCSPISGHRSVSWYQQTPGQGLQFLFEYFSETQRNKGNFPGRFSGRQFSNSRSEMNVSTLELGDSALYLCASSKDGTGGRQPQHFGDGTRLSIL.

This clonotype was seen at least ten times. The rearrangement joins TRBV15 to TRBJ1-1, with D possibly being TRBD1 (5 bases). The CDR3 runs to 13 residues. V gave up 1 base and J gave up 7 bases, with 10 bases separating them. CDR1 is LNHNV and CDR2 is YYDKDF in the germline V gene (reference sequence). CDR3 coding DNA: TGTGCCACCAGCAGAGGGGTGGGGGGTGAAGCTTTCTTT. Its protein product is CATSRGVGGEAFF.

The CDR3 here is CASSEYLGDTQYF. DNA of the CDR3: TGTGCCAGCAGTGAATACCTGGGAGATACGCAGTATTTT. V gene TRBV2 combines with J gene TRBJ2-3; D unclear. Trimming left V 2 bases short and J 5 bases short, with 8 bases between. The CDR3 is 13 residues long. Germline V lookup: CDR1 SNHLY, CDR2 FYNNEI.

There are many counts of this clonotype. The V and J genes are TRBV28 and TRBJ2-7; perhaps TRBD2 as D (6 bases). Trimming left V 6 bases short and J 3 bases short, with 12 bases between. Looked up from germline, CDR1 is MDHEN and CDR2 is SYDVKM. The CDR3 spans 13 residues. CDR3 amino acids: CASRGGMIYEQYF. In nucleotides, the CDR3 is TGTGCCAGCAGAGGCGGGATGATCTACGAGCAGTACTTC.

This clonotype was detected many times. This chain uses TRBV29-1 with TRBJ1-3, with D perhaps matching TRBD1 (6 bases). The CDR3 loop spans 15 amino acids. The germline CDR1 and CDR2 sequences are SQVTM and ANQGSEA. Trimming took off 2 bases at V and 4 bases at J, with 15 bases between the two ends. The CDR3 coding sequence is TGCAGCGTTGAATTTTCGGACAGTCAGGGAAACACCATATATTTT. Translated: CSVEFSDSQGNTIYF.

There are many counts of this clonotype. The rearrangement links TRBV28 to TRBJ1-5; D not certain. This CDR3 is built from 13 residues. Trimming removed 2 bases from V and 9 bases from J, with 11 bases in between. From germline, CDR1 is MDHEN and CDR2 SYDVKM. The CDR3 is CASSLVGSPPQHF. The CDR3 DNA is TGTGCCAGCAGTTTAGTGGGTAGCCCGCCCCAGCATTTT.

This clonotype was observed many times. The chain carries TRBV6-5 and TRBJ1-2, with 9 bases fitting TRBD1. The CDR3 is made up of 14 amino acids. From germline, CDR1 is MNHEY and CDR2 SVGAGI. The ends lost 2 bases at V and 5 bases at J; junction bases unmatched: 3. CDR3 region: CASSYDRGAYGYTF. In DNA form, the CDR3 reads TGTGCCAGCAGTTACGACAGGGGGGCTTATGGCTACACCTTC.

This clonotype was observed many times. The chain combines TRBV9 with TRBJ1-3, with 8 bases matching TRBD1. Germline V CDR1 and CDR2: SGDLS, YYNGEE. V shed 3 bases, J shed 0 bases, and the junction held 5 bases outside the gene matches. The CDR3 is 16 amino acids. The CDR3, as DNA: TGTGCCAGCAGCGCAGGGGGCGAATACTCTGGAAACACCATATATTTT. Its protein is CASSAGGEYSGNTIYF.

This clonotype was counted at least ten times. The chain recombines TRBV28 with TRBJ1-1, with a tentative D call TRBD1 (5 bases). Trimming took off 4 bases at V and 0 bases at J, with 12 bases between the two ends. This CDR3 contains 15 residues. From germline, CDR1 is MDHEN and CDR2 SYDVKM. CDR3 in DNA: TGTGCCAGCAGTTCAGGGACCTTCATGAACACTGAAGCTTTCTTT. It specifies CASSSGTFMNTEAFF.

This rearrangement joins TRBV7-8 to TRBJ1-5, with D perhaps TRBD1 (6 bases). Trimming shortened V by 4 bases and J by 7 bases, and 17 bases separated the two germline ends. The germline CDR1 and CDR2 sequences are SGHVS and FQNEAQ. This CDR3 region has 15 residues. CDR3 nucleotides: TGTGCCAGCAGCTCATTGACAGGATTTATCCAGCCCCAGCATTTT. This codes for CASSSLTGFIQPQHF.

A single count supports this clonotype. The rearrangement uses TRBV4-3 and TRBJ1-2; 10 bases line up with TRBD1. The CDR3 consists of 12 residues. Germline V gives CDR1 LGHNA, CDR2 YSLEER. Germline trimming cut 0 bases from V and 13 bases from J; bases unmatched to any gene: 2. CDR3 amino acids: CASSQETGGLTF. CDR3 DNA: TGCGCCAGCAGCCAAGAGACAGGGGGCCTCACCTTC.

This chain uses TRBV3-1 with TRBJ1-6; TRBD1 aligns across 9 bases. In germline, CDR1 is LGHDT, CDR2 YNNKEL (reference sequence). The length of the CDR3 is 16 residues. V shed 2 bases and J 10 bases; nucleotides not matched to a gene: 9. CDR3 nucleotide sequence: TGTGCCAGCAGCCAACTCTCGACAGGGGGTAGGTCACCCCTCCACTTT. Translating it yields CASSQLSTGGRSPLHF. Looking up the rest from reference TRBV3-1 and TRBJ1-6 gives the full variable domain: DTAVSQTPKYLVTQMGNDKSIKCEQNLGHDTMYWYKQDSKKFLKIMFSYNNKELIINETVPNRFSPKSPDKAHLNLHINSLELGDSAVYFCASSQLSTGGRSPLHFGNGTRLTVT.

This clonotype was seen more than once but under ten times. The chain couples TRBV3-1 to TRBJ2-7, with D possibly matching TRBD2 (5 bases). CDR3 length equals 13 residues. Looked up from germline, CDR1 is LGHDT and CDR2 is YNNKEL (reference sequence). V dropped 3 bases and J dropped 3 bases, with 9 bases sitting between them. This chain's CDR3 is CASSQGGYYEQYF. CDR3 DNA: TGTGCCAGCAGCCAGGGCGGGTACTACGAGCAGTACTTC.

This clonotype was seen repeatedly, ten times or more. The chain is built from TRBV7-3 and TRBJ2-5, with 8 bases that match TRBD2. J lost 4 bases, V lost 2 bases, and 6 bases had no gene match. The CDR3 has 15 residues. Per the germline V gene, CDR1 is SGHTA and CDR2 is FQGTGA. The CDR3 bases are TGTGCCAGCAGCTTACGGGGGGGCATGCGAGAGACCCAGTACTTC. This codes for CASSLRGGMRETQYF.

This clonotype was found many times. This sequence joins TRBV27 and TRBJ1-5; 9 nucleotides align to TRBD1. Trimming cost V 4 bases and J 3 bases; bases outside gene matches: 7. The germline V gene encodes CDR1 MNHEY and CDR2 SMNVEV (reference sequence). The CDR3 sequence is 16 residues long. The CDR3 sequence is CASSSSRTGDNQPQHF. The CDR3 DNA reads as TGTGCCAGCAGTTCCTCTCGGACAGGGGACAATCAGCCCCAGCATTTT.

The sample holds many counts of this clonotype. The V call is TRBV4-3, the J call TRBJ2-7; no reliable D call. The V and J ends lost 1 base and 7 bases respectively, with 11 bases between them. The V gene's germline CDR1 is LGHNA and CDR2 YSLEER. The CDR3 runs to 13 residues. CDR3 sequence (DNA): TGCGCCAGCAGCCAAGGGGAAGGTCTGGAGCAGTACTTC. Translated: CASSQGEGLEQYF.

This clonotype occurred a few times. The chain is built from TRBV6-2 or TRBV6-3 and TRBJ1-5, with TRBD1 identical over 7 bases. The V gene end was trimmed by 1 base and the J gene end by 4 bases; junction bases not matched to a gene: 4. CDR1 MNHEY and CDR2 SVGEGT come from the germline V gene. CDR3 length: 15 residues. In nucleotides, the CDR3 is TGTGCCAGCAGTTACTGGGACAGCGCTAATCAGCCCCAGCATTTT. This gives the protein CASSYWDSANQPQHF.

This clonotype was recorded many times. V and J are TRBV20-1 and TRBJ2-7, with D tentatively TRBD2 (5 bases). V lost 3 bases and J lost 2, with 8 bases in between. The CDR3 runs 12 residues. Germline CDR1 DFQATT, CDR2 SNEGSKA (reference sequence). The CDR3 spells CSARFSAYEQYF. As DNA, the CDR3 is TGCAGTGCTAGGTTTAGCGCCTACGAGCAGTACTTC.

This clonotype was observed at least ten times. The chain has TRBV28 and TRBJ2-2, with unresolved D. CDR3 length equals 11 residues. Trimming removed 4 bases from V and 6 bases from J, with 3 bases in between. CDR1 MDHEN and CDR2 SYDVKM come from the germline V gene. CDR3 nucleotides: TGTGCCAGCAGTTGGGCCGGGGAGCTGTTTTTT. The encoded protein is CASSWAGELFF.

The V and J genes are TRBV19 and TRBJ2-7, with D unclear. Between the trimmed V and J ends, which lost 3 bases and 7 bases, there was a span of 19 bases. Per the germline V gene, CDR1 is LNHDA and CDR2 is SQIVND (reference sequence). There are 15 residues in the CDR3. DNA for the CDR3: TGTGCCAGTAGTATTACGGCAGGTCCTACCTCAGAGCAGTACTTC. Translation gives CASSITAGPTSEQYF.

This clonotype appeared many times. The CDR3 here is CATSRGLAVIGTQYF. The CDR3 DNA follows: TGTGCCACCAGCAGAGGACTAGCGGTAATAGGGACCCAGTACTTC. V and J are TRBV15 and TRBJ2-5; 9 bases are shared with TRBD2. V lost 1 base and J lost 7; bases outside the gene matches: 7. The CDR3 extends over 15 amino acids. Germline V gene sequence: CDR1 LNHNV, CDR2 YYDKDF (reference sequence).